This T cell receptor (beta chain) was identified in a study of T cells after yellow fever vaccination. General study points: Clones that expanded after primary vaccination mostly reappeared after the booster (roughly 96% CD4, approximately 85% CD8). Faster peaking, at day 5 versus 15, marked a secondary response that was weaker. Researchers cautioned that FACS-sorted repertoires could harbor abundant clonotypes contaminating from the bulk population.

Looked up from germline, CDR1 is SGHVS and CDR2 is FNYEAQ. The CDR3 has 15 amino acids. The V and J ends lost 3 bases and 0 bases respectively, with 9 bases between them. This clonotype was observed a few times. Its antigen is unidentified. TCR cDNA was made by 5'RACE template switching, adding a universal primer site and UMIs. TCRdb ran MiXCR on the 5' RACE reads and lists one entry per CDR3 protein. Counted here are hundreds of thousands of distinct CDR3 sequences, 7.5% to 9.5% occurring once; the ten biggest clones make up about 3.7%. The TCR sequence derives from a man aged 18 to 35 who received the YFV17D yellow fever vaccine. The chain is built from TRBV7-6 and TRBJ1-3, with D uncertain. The sequencing here drew on CD4+ T cells sorted from PBMCs, taken 5 days after the yellow fever booster vaccination. The CDR3 sequence is CASSFYASSGNTIYF. The CDR3 region has the DNA TGTGCCAGCAGCTTTTACGCCAGCTCTGGAAACACCATATATTTT.